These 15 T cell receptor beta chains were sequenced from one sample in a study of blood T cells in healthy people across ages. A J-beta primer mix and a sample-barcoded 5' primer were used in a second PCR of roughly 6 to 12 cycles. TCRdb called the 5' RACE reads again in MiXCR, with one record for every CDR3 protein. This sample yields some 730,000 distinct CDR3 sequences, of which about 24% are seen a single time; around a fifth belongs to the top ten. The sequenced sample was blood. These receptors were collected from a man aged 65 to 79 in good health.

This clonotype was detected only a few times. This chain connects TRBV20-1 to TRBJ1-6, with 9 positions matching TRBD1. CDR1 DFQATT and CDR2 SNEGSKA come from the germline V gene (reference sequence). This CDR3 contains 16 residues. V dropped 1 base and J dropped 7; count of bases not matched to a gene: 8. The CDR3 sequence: CSARGPLGQGNSPLHF. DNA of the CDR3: TGCAGTGCTAGAGGCCCTCTCGGACAGGGGAATTCACCCCTCCACTTT.

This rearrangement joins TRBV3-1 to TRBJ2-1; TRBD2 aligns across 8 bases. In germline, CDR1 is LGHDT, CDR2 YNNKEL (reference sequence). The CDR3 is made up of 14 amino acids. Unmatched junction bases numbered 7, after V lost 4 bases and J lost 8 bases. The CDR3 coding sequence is TGTGCCAGCAGCCCGAGGCGGGGGGACTATGAGCAGTTCTTC. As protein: CASSPRRGDYEQFF.

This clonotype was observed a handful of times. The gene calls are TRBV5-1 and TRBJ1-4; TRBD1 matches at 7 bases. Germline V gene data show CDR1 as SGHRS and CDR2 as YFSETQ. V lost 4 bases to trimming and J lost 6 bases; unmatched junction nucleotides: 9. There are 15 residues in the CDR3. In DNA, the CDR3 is TGCGCCAGCAGCGCGGACAGGCGCGGTGATGAAAAACTGTTTTTT. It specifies CASSADRRGDEKLFF.

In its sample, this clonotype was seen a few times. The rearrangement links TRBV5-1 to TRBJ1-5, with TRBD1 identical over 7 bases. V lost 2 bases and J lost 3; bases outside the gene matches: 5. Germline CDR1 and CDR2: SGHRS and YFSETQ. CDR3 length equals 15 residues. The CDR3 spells CASSLRGQFNQPQHF. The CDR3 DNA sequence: TGCGCCAGCAGCTTACGGGGACAGTTCAATCAGCCCCAGCATTTT.

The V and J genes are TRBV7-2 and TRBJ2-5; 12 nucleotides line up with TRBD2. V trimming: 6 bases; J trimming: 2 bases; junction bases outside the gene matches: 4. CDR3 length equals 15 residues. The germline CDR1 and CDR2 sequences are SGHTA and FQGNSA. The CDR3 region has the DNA TGTGCCAGCAGTAGGACTAGCGGGGTTCAAGAGACCCAGTACTTC. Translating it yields CASSRTSGVQETQYF.

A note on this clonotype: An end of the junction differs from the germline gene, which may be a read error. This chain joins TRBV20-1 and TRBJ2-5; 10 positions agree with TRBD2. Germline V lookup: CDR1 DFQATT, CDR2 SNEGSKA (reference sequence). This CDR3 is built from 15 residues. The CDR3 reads CSARDIGLAAKEPFF. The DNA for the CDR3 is TGCAGTGCTAGAGATATAGGACTAGCGGCTAAGGAACCGTTCTTC.

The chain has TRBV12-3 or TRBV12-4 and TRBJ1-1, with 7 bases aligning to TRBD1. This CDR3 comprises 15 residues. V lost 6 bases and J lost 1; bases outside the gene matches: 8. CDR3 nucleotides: TGTGCCAGCAGCCCAGGGGGAGGTTCGAACACTGAAGCTTTCTTT. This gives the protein CASSPGGGSNTEAFF.

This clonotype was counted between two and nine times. CDR3 in amino acids: CASSPDRAGTGELFF. CDR3 nucleotide sequence: TGCGCCAGCAGCCCCGACAGGGCGGGCACCGGGGAGCTGTTTTTT. V usage is TRBV5-1 and J usage is TRBJ2-2, with TRBD1 identical over 7 bases. The germline gives CDR1 SGHRS, CDR2 YFSETQ. V shed 4 bases and J 4 bases; nucleotides not matched to a gene: 7. The CDR3 spans 15 residues.

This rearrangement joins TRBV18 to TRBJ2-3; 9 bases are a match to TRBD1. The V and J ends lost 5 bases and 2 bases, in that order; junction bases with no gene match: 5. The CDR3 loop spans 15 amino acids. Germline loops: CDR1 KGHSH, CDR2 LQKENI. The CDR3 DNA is TGTGCCAGCTCAACGGGGACAGGGATCACAGATACGCAGTATTTT. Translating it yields CASSTGTGITDTQYF. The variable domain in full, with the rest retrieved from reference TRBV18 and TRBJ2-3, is NAGVMQNPRHLVRRRGQEARLRCSPMKGHSHVYWYRQLPEEGLKFMVYLQKENIIDESGMPKERFSAEFPKEGPSILRIQQVVRGDSAAYFCASSTGTGITDTQYFGPGTRLTVL.

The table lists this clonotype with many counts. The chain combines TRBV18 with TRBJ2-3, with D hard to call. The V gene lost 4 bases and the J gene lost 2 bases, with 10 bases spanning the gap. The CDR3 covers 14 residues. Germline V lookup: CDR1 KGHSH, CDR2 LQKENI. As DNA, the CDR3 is TGTGCCAGCTCACGGAGTTCCCCCACAGATACGCAGTATTTT. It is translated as CASSRSSPTDTQYF.

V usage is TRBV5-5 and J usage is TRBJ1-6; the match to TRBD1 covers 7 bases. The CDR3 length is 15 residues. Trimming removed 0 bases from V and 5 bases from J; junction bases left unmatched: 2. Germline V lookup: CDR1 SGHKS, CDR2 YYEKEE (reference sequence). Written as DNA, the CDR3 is TGTGCCAGCAGCTTGGCCGGGACAGATAATTCACCCCTCCACTTT. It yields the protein CASSLAGTDNSPLHF.

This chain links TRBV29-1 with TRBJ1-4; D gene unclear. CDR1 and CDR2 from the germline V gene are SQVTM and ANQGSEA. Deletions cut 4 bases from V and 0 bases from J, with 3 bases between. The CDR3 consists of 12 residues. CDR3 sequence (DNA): TGCAGCGTTGGAGCAACTAATGAAAAACTGTTTTTT. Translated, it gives CSVGATNEKLFF. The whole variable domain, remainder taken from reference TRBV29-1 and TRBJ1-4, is SAVISQKPSRDICQRGTSLTIQCQVDSQVTMMFWYRQQPGQSLTLIATANQGSEATYESGFVIDKFPISRPNLTFSTLTVSNMSPEDSSIYLCSVGATNEKLFFGSGTQLSVL.

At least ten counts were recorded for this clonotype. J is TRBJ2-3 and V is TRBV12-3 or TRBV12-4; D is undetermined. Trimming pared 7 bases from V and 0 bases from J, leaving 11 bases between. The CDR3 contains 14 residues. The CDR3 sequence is CASTDRVSTDTQYF. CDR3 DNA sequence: TGTGCCAGCACCGACCGGGTGAGCACAGATACGCAGTATTTT.

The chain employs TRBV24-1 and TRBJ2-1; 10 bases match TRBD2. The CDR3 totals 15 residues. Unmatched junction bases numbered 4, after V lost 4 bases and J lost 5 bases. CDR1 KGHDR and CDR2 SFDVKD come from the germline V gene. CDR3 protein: CATSESGLANNEQFF. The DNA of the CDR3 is TGTGCCACCAGTGAATCGGGACTAGCGAACAATGAGCAGTTCTTC.

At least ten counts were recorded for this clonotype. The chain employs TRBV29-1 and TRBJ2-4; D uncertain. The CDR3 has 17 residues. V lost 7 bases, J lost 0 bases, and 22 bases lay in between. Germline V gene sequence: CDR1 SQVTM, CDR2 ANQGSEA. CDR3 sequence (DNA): TGCAGCGCAGAGGCTAGGGCATCGTTTCTAGCCAAAAACATTCAGTACTTC. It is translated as CSAEARASFLAKNIQYF. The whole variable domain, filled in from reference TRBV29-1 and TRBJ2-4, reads SAVISQKPSRDICQRGTSLTIQCQVDSQVTMMFWYRQQPGQSLTLIATANQGSEATYESGFVIDKFPISRPNLTFSTLTVSNMSPEDSSIYLCSAEARASFLAKNIQYFGAGTRLSVL.